This TCR beta chain comes out of a study of CD8+CD57+ T cells in acquired aplastic anemia. Looking at the study overall: Researchers reported that healthy donors averaged roughly 11 million reads for CD4+ cells. Study-wide results and limits: The CD8+ Simpson's diversity of patients and controls was not significantly different.

The CDR3 runs 21 residues. Trimming pared 1 base from V and 0 bases from J, leaving 27 bases between. Germline V lookup: CDR1 SGHDN, CDR2 FVKESK. With regard to this clonotype: Antigen specificity is unknown.

Genomic DNA templated the TCR beta VDJ and CDR3 profiling. TCRdb re-analysed the reads in MiXCR, keeping a single row per CDR3 protein. Of 180,000 or so distinct CDR3 sequences detected, under 55% appear once; the ten largest clones hold about 2.9%. The chain combines TRBV14 with TRBJ2-5, with a tentative D call TRBD2 (7 bases). The sequence was obtained from a human donor in good health. The sequenced material came from sorted CD4+, CD8+, or CD8+CD57+ T cells (not recorded which) from PBMCs. In DNA form, the CDR3 reads TGTGCCAGCAGCCAAGTAGGGGGTTGGGCTAGCGGTGTTTTGTACCAAGAGACCCAGTACTTC. It is translated as CASSQVGGWASGVLYQETQYF.